This T cell receptor (beta chain) was recorded in a study of vaccination and CD4 T cells after COVID-19. Study as a whole: The convalescents comprised six males and four females, two of them Hispanic.

General observations from the study: With convalescent patients, a median around 86% of reactive clones emerged solely after vaccination.

This clonotype appeared a few times. What it recognizes is unknown. Regarding treatment: roughly 10-day PBMC culture with coronavirus spike peptide pools or control peptides (ViraFEST assay). An Oncomine TCR Beta short-read assay was used to sequence the DNA from cultured CD4+ T cells. MiXCR, applied by TCRdb to the PCR reads, yields one record per CDR3 protein. The profile shows approximately 17,000 distinct CDR3 sequences, roughly 60% of them singletons. CDR1 is MNHNS, CDR2 SASEGT, per germline. The ends were cut back, 5 bases at V and 0 bases at J, with 10 bases in the middle. The CDR3 length is 14 residues.

The sequence was obtained from a human donor who had recovered from COVID-19. The sequencing here drew on CD4+ T cells from blood, cultured in vitro, taken before SARS-CoV-2 vaccination. The gene calls are TRBV6-1 and TRBJ1-1; possibly TRBD1 for D (6 bases). CDR3 loop: CASSQQGVNTEAFF. The CDR3 DNA sequence: TGTGCCAGCAGTCAACAGGGAGTGAACACTGAAGCTTTCTTT.